The clone carrying this T cell receptor (beta chain) was seen at least ten times. Its antigen is unknown. These data originate in a study of response to subunit inactivated influenza vaccine. Study observations and caveats: Few new T cells, the authors suggested, are recruited by each seasonal influenza vaccination.

The germline CDR1 and CDR2 sequences are LNHNV and YYDKDF (reference sequence). Trimming took off 6 bases at V and 0 bases at J, with 23 bases between the two ends. The CDR3 contains 18 residues. TCRdb redid the calling of the RT-PCR reads with MiXCR, one entry per CDR3 protein. The repertoire consists of about 700,000 distinct CDR3 sequences, with 14% occurring once and the leading ten covering 6% to 7%. Sequenced material: PBMCs from blood, taken 14 days before vaccination. The sequence was obtained from a man aged 50 or older who received an inactivated influenza vaccine. The V call is TRBV15, the J call TRBJ1-1; no firm D call. CDR3 coding DNA: TGTGCCACCAGTTCCAGTTTTAGCCCAAGTCGCATGAACACTGAAGCTTTCTTT. Translation: CATSSSFSPSRMNTEAFF.